The source of this TCR beta chain is a study of cytomegalovirus exposure and HLA in healthy donors. This PCR relied on a set of 60 Vbeta primers and 13 Jbeta primers. Authors' processing steps: Per a later analysis, the number of unique TCR beta chains was about 80 million, of which roughly 11 million were shared. Clones were read by immunoSEQ multiplex PCR, and TCRdb kept only the in-frame ones, dropping some. The DNA gave D and trimming, while V, J and clone size come from that table. This sample carries under 150,000 clones, around four fifths of them seen once, and the ten largest clones take 1% to 1.5%. Study results and caveats: The authors judged a highly shared variant cluster likely a sequencing artifact. Later analysis demonstrated an association between a missense DCLRE1C variant and TCR beta V- and J-gene trimming.

For this clone: The antigen is unknown. Other DNA sequences from this sample encode an identical CDR3 as well.

Per the germline V gene, CDR1 is SGHTA and CDR2 is FQGNSA. With 2 bases removed from V and 1 base from J, the gap between germline ends came to 5 bases. The CDR3 totals 13 residues. The gene calls are TRBV7-2 and TRBJ1-1, with TRBD1 as a possible D gene (5 bases). This TCR was recovered from a boy aged 10-17 years in good health and CMV-seronegative. Sequencing was carried out using PBMCs. For the CDR3, the DNA is TGTGCCAGCAGCTTACAGGGGAACACTGAAGCTTTCTTT. Protein: CASSLQGNTEAFF.